This T cell receptor beta chain was observed in a study of shared clonotypes between healthy human individuals. Study-level information: Per donor, CD8 memory used one plate, CD8 naive used two, CD4 memory used three and CD4 naive used three.

The germline gives CDR1 SGHNT, CDR2 YYREEE (reference sequence). The ends were cut back, 2 bases at V and 5 bases at J, with 13 bases in the middle. The CDR3 is made up of 15 amino acids. In the original processing: Junction-only sequences without quality scores came from ImmunoSEQ, so filtering differed. Assay: immunoSEQ multiplex PCR; the TCRdb copy retains only in-frame clones and omits some. The V and J calls and the clone size are those of that table, but D and trimming were determined from the DNA. The repertoire has more than 1,200,000 clones, just under 99% of them found once; the top ten carry 0.36%. All participating donors were Caucasian adults from Nashville, Tennessee.

This sequence was found in a man aged 30 to 39 in good health. This chain links TRBV5-4 with TRBJ2-2; D tentatively fits TRBD1 or TRBD2 (5 bases each). The material sequenced was naive CD4+ T cells sorted from blood. As for subset: CD45RA+ positively selected. The CDR3 region has the DNA TGTGCCAGCAGCTTTCGCTCCGGGGCGACCGGGGAGCTGTTTTTT. It encodes CASSFRSGATGELFF. The full variable domain, with the rest looked up from reference TRBV5-4 and TRBJ2-2, is ETGVTQSPTHLIKTRGQQVTLRCSSQSGHNTVSWYQQALGQGPQFIFQYYREEENGRGNFPPRFSGLQFPNYSSELNVNALELDDSALYLCASSFRSGATGELFFGEGSRLTVL.